This T cell receptor beta chain originates from a study of blood T cell repertoires in COVID-19. Overall study context: Whether acute or convalescent, the COVID-19 samples came from the United States, Italy and Spain.

The CDR3 has 16 residues. The germline V and J ends were trimmed by 4 bases and 1 base, with 17 bases remaining between them. Authors' processing steps: Using reference gene primer amplification, nucleated cell counts were estimated. Sequencing was performed with immunoSEQ multiplex PCR; in TCRdb, only in-frame clones are kept and a portion is missing. Clonal size and the V and J genes are those of that table, whereas D and trimming came from the DNA. The sample yields approximately 250,000 clones, over 90% seen once. The sequenced sample was peripheral blood. The J gene is TRBJ1-2, the V gene TRBV5-3; D remains unclear. TRBV5-3 is an open reading frame whose function is uncertain. This clonotype originated in a man aged 30 to 39 with COVID-19, enrolled during active disease. The DNA for the CDR3 is TGTGCCAGAAGCCAAAACAAGACTCGAGTTAACTATGGCTACACCTTC. Translation: CARSQNKTRVNYGYTF.